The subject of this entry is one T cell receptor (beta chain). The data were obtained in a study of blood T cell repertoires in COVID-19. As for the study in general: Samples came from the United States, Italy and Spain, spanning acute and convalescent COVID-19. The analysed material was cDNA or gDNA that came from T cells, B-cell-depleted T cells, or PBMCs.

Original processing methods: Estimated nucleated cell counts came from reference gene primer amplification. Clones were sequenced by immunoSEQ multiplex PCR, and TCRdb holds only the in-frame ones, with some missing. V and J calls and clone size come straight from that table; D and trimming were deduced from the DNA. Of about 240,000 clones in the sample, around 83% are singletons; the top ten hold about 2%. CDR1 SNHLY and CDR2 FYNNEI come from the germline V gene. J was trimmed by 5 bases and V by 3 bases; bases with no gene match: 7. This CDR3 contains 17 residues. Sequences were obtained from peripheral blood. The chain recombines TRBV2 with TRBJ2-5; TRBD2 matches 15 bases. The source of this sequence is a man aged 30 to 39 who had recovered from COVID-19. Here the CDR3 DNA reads TGTGCCAGCAGTGACGGACTAGCGGGGGGGTTATATGAGACCCAGTACTTC. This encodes CASSDGLAGGLYETQYF.